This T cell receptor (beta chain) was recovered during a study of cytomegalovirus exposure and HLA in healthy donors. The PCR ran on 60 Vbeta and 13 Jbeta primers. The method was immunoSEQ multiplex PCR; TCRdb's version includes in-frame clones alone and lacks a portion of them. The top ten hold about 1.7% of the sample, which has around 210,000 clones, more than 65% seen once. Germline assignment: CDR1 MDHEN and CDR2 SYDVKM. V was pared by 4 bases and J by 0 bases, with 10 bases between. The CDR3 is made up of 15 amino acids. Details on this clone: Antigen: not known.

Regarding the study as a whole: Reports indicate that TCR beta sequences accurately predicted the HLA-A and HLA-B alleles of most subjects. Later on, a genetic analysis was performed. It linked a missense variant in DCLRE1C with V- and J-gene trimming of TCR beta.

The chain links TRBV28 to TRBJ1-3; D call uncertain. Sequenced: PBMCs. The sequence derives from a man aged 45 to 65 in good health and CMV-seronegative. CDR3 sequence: CASSYPLSSGNTIYF. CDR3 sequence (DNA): TGTGCCAGCAGTTACCCGCTGAGCTCTGGAAACACCATATATTTT.